The clone carrying this T cell receptor (beta chain) was detected only a few times. Its antigen is undetermined. For TCR beta, libraries came from quantitative 5'-RACE with molecular barcodes. TCRdb analysed the 5' RACE reads with MiXCR anew, one entry per CDR3 protein. This table holds roughly 150,000 distinct CDR3 sequences, under 35% found once. The data were taken from a study of CD8 T cells in ankylosing spondylitis. Study conclusions and caveats: Matched ankylosing spondylitis synovial fluid reportedly showed significant enrichment of disease-linked clones. Some motif variants were previously reported in reactive arthritis synovial fluid and blood. The study identified a TCR beta motif of several highly homologous variants that appeared characteristic of ankylosing spondylitis blood.

The CDR3 is 15 amino acids. The V gene end was trimmed by 5 bases and the J gene end by 5 bases; junction bases not matched to a gene: 8. The sequenced material came from synovial fluid, either unsorted or a sorted T cell fraction (not recorded which). This chain connects TRBV12-3 or TRBV12-4 to TRBJ2-2, with 7 bases matching TRBD2. This TCR was sampled from a male donor with ankylosing spondylitis. The CDR3, as DNA: TGTGCCAGCAGTCACTCGGGGGGTGGGACCGGGGAGCTGTTTTTT. Translated: CASSHSGGGTGELFF.